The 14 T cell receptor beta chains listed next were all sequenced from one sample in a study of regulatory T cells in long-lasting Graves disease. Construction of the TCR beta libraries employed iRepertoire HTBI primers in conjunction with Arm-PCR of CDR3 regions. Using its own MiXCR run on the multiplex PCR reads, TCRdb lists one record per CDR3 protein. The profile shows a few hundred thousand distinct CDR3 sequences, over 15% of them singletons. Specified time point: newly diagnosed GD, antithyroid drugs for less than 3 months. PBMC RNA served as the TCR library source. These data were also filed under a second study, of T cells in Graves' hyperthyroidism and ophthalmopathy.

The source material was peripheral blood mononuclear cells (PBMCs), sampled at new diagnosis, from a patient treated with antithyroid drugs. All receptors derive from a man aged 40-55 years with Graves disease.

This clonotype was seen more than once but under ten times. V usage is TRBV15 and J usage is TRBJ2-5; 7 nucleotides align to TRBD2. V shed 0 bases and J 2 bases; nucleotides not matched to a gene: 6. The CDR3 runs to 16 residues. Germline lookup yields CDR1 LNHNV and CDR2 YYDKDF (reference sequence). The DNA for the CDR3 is TGTGCCACCAGCAGAGAAGGAGCGGGGCTTCAAGAGACCCAGTACTTC. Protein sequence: CATSREGAGLQETQYF.

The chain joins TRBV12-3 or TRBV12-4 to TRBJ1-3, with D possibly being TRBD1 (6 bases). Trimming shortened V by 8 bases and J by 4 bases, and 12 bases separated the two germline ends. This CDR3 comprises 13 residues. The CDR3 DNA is TGTGCCAGCCGGGGGGCGGCCGGAAACACCATATATTTT. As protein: CASRGAAGNTIYF.

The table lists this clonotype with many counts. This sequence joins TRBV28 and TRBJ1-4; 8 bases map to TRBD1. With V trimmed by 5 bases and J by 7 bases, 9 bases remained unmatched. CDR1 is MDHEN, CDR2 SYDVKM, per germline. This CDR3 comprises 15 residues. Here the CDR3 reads CASSPYRGMSEKLFF. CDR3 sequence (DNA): TGTGCCAGCAGTCCGTACAGGGGGATGAGTGAAAAACTGTTTTTT.

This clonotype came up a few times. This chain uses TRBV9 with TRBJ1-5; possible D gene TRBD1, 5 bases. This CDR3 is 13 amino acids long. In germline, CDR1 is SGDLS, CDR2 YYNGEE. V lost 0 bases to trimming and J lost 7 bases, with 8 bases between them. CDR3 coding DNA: TGTGCCAGCAGCGTAGAGGGGTACCAGCCCCAGCATTTT. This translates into CASSVEGYQPQHF.

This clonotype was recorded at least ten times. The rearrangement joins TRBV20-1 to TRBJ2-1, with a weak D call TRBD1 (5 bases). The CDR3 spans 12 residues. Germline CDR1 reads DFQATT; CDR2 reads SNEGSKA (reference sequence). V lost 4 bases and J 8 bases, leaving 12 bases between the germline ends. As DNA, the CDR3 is TGCAGTGCTACGTGGGGCTGGGATGAGCAGTTCTTC. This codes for CSATWGWDEQFF.

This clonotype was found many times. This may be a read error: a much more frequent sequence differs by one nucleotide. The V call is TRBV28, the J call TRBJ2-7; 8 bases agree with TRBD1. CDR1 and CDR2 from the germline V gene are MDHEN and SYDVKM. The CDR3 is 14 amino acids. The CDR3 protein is CAGREGQGLYEQYF. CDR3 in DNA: TGTGCCGGCAGGGAAGGACAGGGTCTCTACGAGCAGTACTTC.

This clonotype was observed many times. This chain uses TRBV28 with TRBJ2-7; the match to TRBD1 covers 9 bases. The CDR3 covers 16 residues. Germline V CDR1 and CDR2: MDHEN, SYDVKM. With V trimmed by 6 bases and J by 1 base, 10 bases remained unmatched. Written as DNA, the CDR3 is TGTGCCAGCAGCACCCCGGGACAGGGATCATCCTACGAGCAGTACTTC. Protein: CASSTPGQGSSYEQYF.

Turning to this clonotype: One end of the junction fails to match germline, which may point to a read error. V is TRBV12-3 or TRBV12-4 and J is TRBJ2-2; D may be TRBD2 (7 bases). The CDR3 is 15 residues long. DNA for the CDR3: TGTGCCGCCTCTGAGGGGGGGTCGAACACCGGGGGGCTGTTTTTT. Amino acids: CAASEGGSNTGGLFF.

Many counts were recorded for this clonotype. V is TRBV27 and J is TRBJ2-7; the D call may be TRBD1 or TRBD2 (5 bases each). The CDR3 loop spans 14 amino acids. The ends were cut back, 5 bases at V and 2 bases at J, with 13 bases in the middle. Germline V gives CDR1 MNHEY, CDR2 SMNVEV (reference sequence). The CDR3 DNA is TGTGCCAGCAGTAAGTGGGGGTTGCCCTACGAGCAGTACTTC. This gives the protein CASSKWGLPYEQYF.

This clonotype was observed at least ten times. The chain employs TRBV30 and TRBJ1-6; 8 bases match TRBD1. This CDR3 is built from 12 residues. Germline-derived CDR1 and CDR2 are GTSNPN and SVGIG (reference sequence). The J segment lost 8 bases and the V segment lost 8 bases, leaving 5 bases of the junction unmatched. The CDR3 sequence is CATGTGDSPLHF. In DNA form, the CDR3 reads TGTGCCACCGGGACAGGTGATTCACCCCTCCACTTT.

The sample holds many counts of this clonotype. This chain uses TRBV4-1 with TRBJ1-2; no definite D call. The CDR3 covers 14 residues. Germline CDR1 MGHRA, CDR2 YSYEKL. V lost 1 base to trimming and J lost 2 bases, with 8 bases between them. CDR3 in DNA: TGCGCCAGCAGCCAAGGGTGGGTGAACTATGGCTACACCTTC. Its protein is CASSQGWVNYGYTF.

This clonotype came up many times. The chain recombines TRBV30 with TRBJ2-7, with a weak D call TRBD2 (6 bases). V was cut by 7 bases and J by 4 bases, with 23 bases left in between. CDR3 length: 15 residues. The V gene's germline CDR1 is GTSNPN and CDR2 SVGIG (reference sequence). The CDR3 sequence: CASLTSGAAIYEQYF. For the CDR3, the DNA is TGTGCCTCGCTGACTAGTGGGGCCGCGATTTACGAGCAGTACTTC.

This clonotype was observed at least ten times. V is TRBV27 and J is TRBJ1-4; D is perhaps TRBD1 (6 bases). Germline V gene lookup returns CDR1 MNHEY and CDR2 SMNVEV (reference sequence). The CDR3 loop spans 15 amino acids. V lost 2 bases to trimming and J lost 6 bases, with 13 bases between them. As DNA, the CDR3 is TGTGCCAGCAGTTTAGGGGCAGGGGAAGATGAAAAACTGTTTTTT. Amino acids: CASSLGAGEDEKLFF.

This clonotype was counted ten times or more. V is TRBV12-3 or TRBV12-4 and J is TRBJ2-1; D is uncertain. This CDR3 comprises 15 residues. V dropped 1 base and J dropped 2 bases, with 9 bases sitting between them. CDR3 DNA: TGTGCCAGCAGTTTAGGGAATTTACCCTACAATGAGCAGTTCTTC. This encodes CASSLGNLPYNEQFF.